This T cell receptor beta chain derives from a study of T cells in localized non-small cell lung cancer. Deletions cut 6 bases from V and 7 bases from J, with 16 bases between. The length of the CDR3 is 15 residues. CDR1 and CDR2 (germline): SGHTA, FQGNSA. Regarding the study as a whole: Of the tissues analyzed, uninvolved adjacent lung showed maximal T cell clonality, greater than tumor.

Data came from immunoSEQ multiplex PCR; TCRdb stores just in-frame clones and leaves some out. The data contain under 45,000 clones, around 83% of them seen just once; the ten biggest clones take up more than 7.5%. Details on this clone: The antigen is undetermined.

The source is a man aged 40 to 69 with stage II lung adenocarcinoma. The chain links TRBV7-2 to TRBJ1-6; no clear D. Sequences were derived from PBMCs, sampled before any cancer treatment. CDR3 loop: CASSRVVRQNSPLHF. The CDR3, as DNA: TGTGCCAGCAGTCGAGTAGTGCGACAAAATTCACCCCTCCACTTT.